This note documents a single T cell receptor beta chain sequence. These data come from a study of high-grade serous ovarian cancer treatment subgroups. The CDR3 has 13 residues. From germline, CDR1 is MRHNA and CDR2 SNTAGT. Trimming removed 2 bases at V and 7 bases at J, with 11 bases between. Tumor samples were taken before definitive surgery or chemotherapy. The method was immunoSEQ multiplex PCR; TCRdb's version includes in-frame clones alone and lacks a portion of them. The repertoire holds about 12,000 clones, roughly 88% seen once, with under 3% in the top ten. The source of this sequence is a human donor with high-grade serous ovarian cancer. The V and J genes are TRBV6-4 and TRBJ2-5; TRBD2 might be the D (5 bases). What was sequenced was tumor tissue. CDR3 nucleotides: TGTGCCAGCAGTGACGGTCCGGGAAGGACCCAGTACTTC. It is translated as CASSDGPGRTQYF.